These 7 T cell receptor beta chains were all obtained from the same sample, sequenced in a study of blood T cell repertoires in COVID-19. Assay: immunoSEQ multiplex PCR; the TCRdb copy retains only in-frame clones and omits some. This table holds 200,000 to 250,000 clones, roughly 85% found once. Sequenced: peripheral blood. The receptor set was obtained from a middle-aged man with acute or convalescent COVID-19.

V gene TRBV11-3 combines with J gene TRBJ2-3, with TRBD2 identical over 9 bases. In germline, CDR1 is SGHNT, CDR2 YENEEA. V shed 2 bases, J shed 4 bases, and the junction held 4 bases outside the gene matches. The CDR3 is made up of 15 amino acids. The CDR3 here is CASSLWGLAADTQYF. The CDR3 nucleotides are TGTGCCAGCAGCTTATGGGGACTAGCCGCAGATACGCAGTATTTT.

The J gene is TRBJ1-1, the V gene TRBV28; TRBD1 agrees at 8 bases. The length of the CDR3 is 14 residues. J gave up 5 bases and V 10 bases, and 12 bases lay outside the gene matches. CDR1 is MDHEN and CDR2 is SYDVKM in the germline V gene. CDR3 nucleotide sequence: TGTGCCACTCTGGGACAGGCTCGAGGGACTGAAGCTTTCTTT. As protein: CATLGQARGTEAFF.

The chain uses TRBV7-3 and TRBJ1-6, with a weak D call TRBD1 (6 bases). From germline, CDR1 is SGHTA and CDR2 FQGTGA. This CDR3 spans 13 amino acids. Deletions cut 5 bases from V and 10 bases from J, with 12 bases between. The CDR3 reads CASSPSTGSPLHF. Written as DNA, the CDR3 is TGTGCCAGCAGCCCCTCAACAGGGTCACCCCTCCACTTT.

The rearrangement joins TRBV9 to TRBJ2-7, with 8 bases aligning to TRBD2. Germline-derived CDR1 and CDR2 are SGDLS and YYNGEE. The CDR3 is 13 residues long. The trim removed 1 base at V and 6 bases at J, leaving 3 bases unmatched. CDR3 sequence reads: CASSVRGGSEQYF. Written as DNA, the CDR3 is TGTGCCAGCAGCGTACGGGGGGGAAGCGAGCAGTACTTC. The variable domain in full, with the rest retrieved from reference TRBV9 and TRBJ2-7, is DSGVTQTPKHLITATGQRVTLRCSPRSGDLSVYWYQQSLDQGLQFLIQYYNGEERAKGNILERFSAQQFPDLHSELNLSSLELGDSALYFCASSVRGGSEQYFGPGTRLTVT.

This rearrangement joins TRBV6-2 or TRBV6-3 to TRBJ1-2, with 7 bases that match TRBD1. The CDR3 runs 16 residues. Germline trimming cut 6 bases from V and 5 bases from J; bases unmatched to any gene: 15. CDR1 is MNHEY and CDR2 is SVGEGT in the germline V gene. For the CDR3, the DNA is TGTGCCAGCAGCCCTGGGACAGCCGCCCCTTTATATGGCTACACCTTC. This encodes CASSPGTAAPLYGYTF.

This clone is a singleton in its sample. The J gene is TRBJ2-2, the V gene TRBV4-2; TRBD2 matches at 10 bases. The V and J ends lost 1 base and 2 bases, in that order; junction bases with no gene match: 7. Germline values: CDR1 LGHNA, CDR2 YNFKEQ. The CDR3 length is 18 residues. In nucleotides, the CDR3 is TGTGCCAGCAGCCAAGGAACTAGCGGGGTCACCAACACCGGGGAGCTGTTTTTT. Encoded protein: CASSQGTSGVTNTGELFF.

The V call is TRBV4-1, the J call TRBJ1-5, with unresolved D. From germline, CDR1 is MGHRA and CDR2 YSYEKL. V was trimmed by 4 bases and J by 1 base, leaving 11 bases between them. The length of the CDR3 is 15 residues. CDR3 amino acids: CASSPVPGSNQPQHF. DNA for the CDR3: TGCGCCAGCAGCCCGGTCCCGGGGAGCAATCAGCCCCAGCATTTT.